This TCR beta chain was recovered during a study of blood T cell repertoires in COVID-19. Study overall: COVID-19 samples, acute and convalescent, were from the United States, Italy and Spain.

Clones were sequenced by immunoSEQ multiplex PCR, and TCRdb holds only the in-frame ones, with some missing. This table holds about 57,000 clones, about 80% found once. CDR1 is MGHDK and CDR2 is SYGVNS in the germline V gene. V lost 2 bases to trimming and J lost 2 bases, with 10 bases between them. This CDR3 contains 15 residues. Input material: peripheral blood. The rearrangement joins TRBV25-1 to TRBJ2-1; the D is unclear. This clonotype originated in a woman between 55 and 75 years old with acute or convalescent COVID-19. CDR3 nucleotide sequence: TGTGCCAGCAGTGAACGGCTAGTTACCTACAATGAGCAGTTCTTC. Protein sequence: CASSERLVTYNEQFF. The full variable domain, in which reference TRBV25-1 and TRBJ2-1 provide the parts outside the CDR3, is EADIYQTPRYLVIGTGKKITLECSQTMGHDKMYWYQQDPGMELHLIHYSYGVNSTEKGDLSSESTVSRIRTEHFPLTLESARPSHTSQYLCASSERLVTYNEQFFGPGTRLTVL.